These T cell receptor beta chains were read from a single sample in a study of shared clonotypes between healthy human individuals. Clones were read by immunoSEQ multiplex PCR, and TCRdb kept only the in-frame ones, dropping some. Of around 980,000 clones in the sample, approximately 80% are singletons; the top ten hold 0.6% to 0.75%. The sequencing input was memory CD4+ T cells from PBMCs. The receptors come from a man aged 18 to 35 in good health. Some clones in this sample may be carry-over from other donors' samples. Each CDR3 is given with its conserved first and last residue. The order of the fields is clone size, J gene, V gene, D gene, CDR3 protein, CDR3 DNA. A D gene is named only where the DNA matches it firmly. For some rows the clone size is stated as once, few or many, or as a class when expanded; others skip it.

size: NA
J: TRBJ2-7
V: TRBV7-9
D: NA
CDR3: CASSSRTYSTYEQYF
DNA: TGTGCCAGCAGCTCCCGGACTTACTCGACCTACGAGCAGTACTTC

size: NA
J: TRBJ1-2
V: TRBV10-3
D: NA
CDR3: CAISPSSFNYGYTF
DNA: TGTGCCATCAGTCCTTCATCCTTTAACTATGGCTACACCTTC

size: NA
J: TRBJ2-5
V: TRBV4-1
D: NA
CDR3: CASSQEWGRETQYF
DNA: TGCGCCAGCAGCCAAGAATGGGGGCGGGAGACCCAGTACTTC

size: few
J: TRBJ2-2
V: TRBV11-2
D: TRBD2
CDR3: CASSSPGLAGAGELFF
DNA: TGTGCCAGCAGCTCCCCGGGACTAGCGGGAGCCGGGGAGCTGTTTTTT

size: NA
J: TRBJ2-2
V: TRBV4-1
D: TRBD2
CDR3: CASSVPFPGLAGGKNTGELFF
DNA: TGCGCCAGCAGCGTACCGTTCCCGGGACTAGCGGGAGGGAAGAACACCGGGGAGCTGTTTTTT

size: NA
J: TRBJ2-5
V: TRBV18
D: NA
CDR3: CASSPKAGGLKETQYF
DNA: TGTGCCAGCTCACCTAAGGCCGGGGGCCTAAAAGAGACCCAGTACTTC

size: NA
J: TRBJ2-5
V: TRBV5-6
D: TRBD2
CDR3: CASSPTSGSGETQYF
DNA: TGTGCCAGCAGCCCGACTAGCGGGAGCGGGGAGACCCAGTACTTC

size: NA
J: TRBJ2-2
V: TRBV7-2
D: NA
CDR3: CASTLSIGSPAGELFF
DNA: TGTGCCAGCACCCTTAGTATAGGATCTCCGGCCGGGGAGCTGTTTTTT

size: NA
J: TRBJ1-4
V: TRBV28
D: NA
CDR3: CASRIGSWGANEKLFF
DNA: TGTGCCAGCAGGATCGGTTCGTGGGGGGCTAATGAAAAACTGTTTTTT

size: NA
J: TRBJ2-7
V: TRBV18
D: NA
CDR3: CASSPPQGYYEQYF
DNA: TGTGCCAGCTCACCACCCCAGGGCTACTACGAGCAGTACTTC

size: once
J: TRBJ2-7
V: TRBV5-6
D: NA
CDR3: CASSLAPAGIREQYF
DNA: TGTGCCAGCAGCTTGGCTCCCGCGGGGATCCGCGAGCAGTACTTC

size: NA
J: TRBJ1-2
V: TRBV29-1
D: TRBD1
CDR3: CSVEVGTGVPGYTF
DNA: TGCAGCGTTGAAGTGGGGACAGGGGTTCCTGGCTACACCTTC

size: NA
J: TRBJ1-5
V: TRBV28
D: NA
CDR3: CASSFTRGPSNQPQHF
DNA: TGTGCCAGCAGTTTTACCCGGGGACCAAGCAATCAGCCCCAGCATTTT

size: NA
J: TRBJ2-7
V: TRBV7-9
D: TRBD2
CDR3: CASSLASGSGEQYF
DNA: TGTGCCAGCAGCTTAGCTAGCGGGAGTGGCGAGCAGTACTTC

size: NA
J: TRBJ2-2
V: TRBV18
D: TRBD1
CDR3: CASSQNRDRNTGELFF
DNA: TGTGCCAGCTCACAAAACCGGGACAGAAACACCGGGGAGCTGTTTTTT

size: NA
J: TRBJ2-7
V: TRBV9
D: NA
CDR3: CASSVEALSYEQYF
DNA: TGTGCCAGCAGCGTAGAGGCTCTCTCCTACGAGCAGTACTTC

size: NA
J: TRBJ2-1
V: TRBV29-1
D: NA
CDR3: CSVGGGGNEQFF
DNA: TGCAGCGTTGGTGGAGGGGGCAATGAGCAGTTCTTC

size: NA
J: TRBJ2-2
V: TRBV27
D: NA
CDR3: CASTLSFPGELFF
DNA: TGTGCCAGCACTCTTAGCTTCCCCGGGGAGCTGTTTTTT

size: NA
J: TRBJ2-3
V: TRBV7-3
D: TRBD1
CDR3: CASSKTGGPDTQYF
DNA: TGTGCCAGCAGCAAGACAGGGGGTCCCGATACGCAGTATTTT

size: few
J: TRBJ2-5
V: TRBV7-2
D: NA
CDR3: CASSLFPSGYQETQYF
DNA: TGTGCCAGCAGCTTGTTTCCCAGCGGGTATCAAGAGACCCAGTACTTC

size: NA
J: TRBJ2-7
V: TRBV6-1
D: NA
CDR3: CASSEAFVNSGLPYEQYF
DNA: TGTGCCAGCAGTGAAGCGTTTGTAAACAGTGGGCTCCCTTACGAGCAGTACTTC

size: NA
J: TRBJ1-3
V: TRBV28
D: TRBD1
CDR3: CASTRTGLVSGNTIYF
DNA: TGTGCCAGCACCAGGACAGGGCTAGTATCTGGAAACACCATATATTTT

size: NA
J: TRBJ2-3
V: TRBV28
D: TRBD1
CDR3: CASSLWPNRGTDTQYF
DNA: TGTGCCAGCAGTTTATGGCCCAACAGGGGGACGGATACGCAGTATTTT

size: NA
J: TRBJ2-1
V: TRBV7-6
D: NA
CDR3: CANSSRPYRAPNEQFF
DNA: TGTGCCAACAGCAGCCGCCCTTACAGGGCCCCCAATGAGCAGTTCTTC

size: NA
J: TRBJ1-4
V: TRBV7-2
D: NA
CDR3: CASSPRPTNEKLFF
DNA: TGTGCCAGCAGCCCTCGCCCAACTAATGAAAAACTGTTTTTT